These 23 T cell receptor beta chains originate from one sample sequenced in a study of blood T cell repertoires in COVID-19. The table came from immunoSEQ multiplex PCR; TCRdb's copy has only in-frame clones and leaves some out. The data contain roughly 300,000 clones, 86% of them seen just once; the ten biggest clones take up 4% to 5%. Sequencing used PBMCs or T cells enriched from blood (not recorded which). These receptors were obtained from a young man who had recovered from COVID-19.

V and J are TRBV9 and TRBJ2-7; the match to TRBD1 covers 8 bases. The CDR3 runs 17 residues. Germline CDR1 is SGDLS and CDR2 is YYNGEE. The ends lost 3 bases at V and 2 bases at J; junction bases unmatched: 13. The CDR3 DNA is TGTGCCAGCAGCGCCGCCCGGACAGGGACGGAAACCTACGAGCAGTACTTC. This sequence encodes CASSAARTGTETYEQYF.

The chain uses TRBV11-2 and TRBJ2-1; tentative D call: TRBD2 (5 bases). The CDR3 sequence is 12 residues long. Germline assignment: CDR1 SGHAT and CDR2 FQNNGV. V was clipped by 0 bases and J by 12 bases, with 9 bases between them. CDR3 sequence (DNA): TGTGCCAGCAGCTTAGATGCACTAGGGCAGTTCTTC. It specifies CASSLDALGQFF. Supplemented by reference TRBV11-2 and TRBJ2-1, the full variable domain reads EAGVAQSPRYKIIEKRQSVAFWCNPISGHATLYWYQQILGQGPKLLIQFQNNGVVDDSQLPKDRFSAERLKGVDSTLKIQPAKLEDSAVYLCASSLDALGQFFGPGTRLTVL.

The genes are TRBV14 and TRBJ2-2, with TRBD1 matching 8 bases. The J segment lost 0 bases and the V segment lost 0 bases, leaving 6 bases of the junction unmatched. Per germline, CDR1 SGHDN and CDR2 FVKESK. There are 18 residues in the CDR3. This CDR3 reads CASSQEHETGANTGELFF. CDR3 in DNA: TGTGCCAGCAGCCAAGAGCACGAGACAGGGGCGAACACCGGGGAGCTGTTTTTT. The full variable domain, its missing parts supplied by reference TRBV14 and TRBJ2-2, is EAGVTQFPSHSVIEKGQTVTLRCDPISGHDNLYWYRRVMGKEIKFLLHFVKESKQDESGMPNNRFLAERTGGTYSTLKVQPAELEDSGVYFCASSQEHETGANTGELFFGEGSRLTVL.

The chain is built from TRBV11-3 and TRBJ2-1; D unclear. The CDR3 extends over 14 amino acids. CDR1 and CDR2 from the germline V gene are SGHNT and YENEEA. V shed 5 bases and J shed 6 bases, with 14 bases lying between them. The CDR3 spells CASSQMPTGNEQFF. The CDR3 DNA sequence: TGTGCCAGCAGCCAGATGCCGACGGGCAATGAGCAGTTCTTC.

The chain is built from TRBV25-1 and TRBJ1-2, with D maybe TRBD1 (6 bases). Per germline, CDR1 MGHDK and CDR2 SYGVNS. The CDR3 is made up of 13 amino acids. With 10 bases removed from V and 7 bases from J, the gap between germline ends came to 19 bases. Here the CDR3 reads CATYAGGRGGYTF. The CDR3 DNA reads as TGTGCCACCTACGCGGGGGGCCGGGGTGGCTACACCTTC.

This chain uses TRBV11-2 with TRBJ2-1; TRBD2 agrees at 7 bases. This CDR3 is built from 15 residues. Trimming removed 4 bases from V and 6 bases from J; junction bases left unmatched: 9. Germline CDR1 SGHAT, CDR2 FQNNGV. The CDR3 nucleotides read TGTGCCAGCAGCTCCCTTGCCGGGGGGTTCAATGAGCAGTTCTTC. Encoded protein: CASSSLAGGFNEQFF.

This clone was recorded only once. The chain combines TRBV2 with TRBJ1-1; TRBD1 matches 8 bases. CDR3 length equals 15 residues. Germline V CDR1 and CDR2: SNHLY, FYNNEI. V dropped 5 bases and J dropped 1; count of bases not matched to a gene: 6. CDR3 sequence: CASSLSGTGNTEAFF. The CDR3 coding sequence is TGTGCCAGCAGTCTGAGCGGGACAGGGAACACTGAAGCTTTCTTT.

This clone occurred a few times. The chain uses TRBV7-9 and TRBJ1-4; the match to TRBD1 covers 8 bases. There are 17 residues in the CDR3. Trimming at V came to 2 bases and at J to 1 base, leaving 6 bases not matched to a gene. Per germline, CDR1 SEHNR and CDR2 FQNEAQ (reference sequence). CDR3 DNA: TGTGCCAGCAGCTTATATCGGACAGGGAAAACTAATGAAAAACTGTTTTTT. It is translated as CASSLYRTGKTNEKLFF.

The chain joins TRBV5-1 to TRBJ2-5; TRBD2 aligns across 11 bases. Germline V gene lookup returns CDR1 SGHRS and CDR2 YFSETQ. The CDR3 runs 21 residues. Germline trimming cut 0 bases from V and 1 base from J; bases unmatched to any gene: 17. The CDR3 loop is CASSLAPWRGSGGAPQETQYF. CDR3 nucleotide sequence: TGCGCCAGCAGCTTGGCCCCCTGGAGGGGTAGCGGGGGGGCCCCCCAAGAGACCCAGTACTTC.

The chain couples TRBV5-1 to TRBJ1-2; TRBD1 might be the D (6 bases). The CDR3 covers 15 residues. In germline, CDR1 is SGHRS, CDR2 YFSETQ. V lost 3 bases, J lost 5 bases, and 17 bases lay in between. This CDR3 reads CASSSYTGNPYGYTF. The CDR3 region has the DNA TGCGCCAGCAGCTCGTACACAGGGAATCCTTATGGCTACACCTTC. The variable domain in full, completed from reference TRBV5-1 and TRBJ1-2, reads KAGVTQTPRYLIKTRGQQVTLSCSPISGHRSVSWYQQTPGQGLQFLFEYFSETQRNKGNFPGRFSGRQFSNSRSEMNVSTLELGDSALYLCASSSYTGNPYGYTFGSGTRLTVV.

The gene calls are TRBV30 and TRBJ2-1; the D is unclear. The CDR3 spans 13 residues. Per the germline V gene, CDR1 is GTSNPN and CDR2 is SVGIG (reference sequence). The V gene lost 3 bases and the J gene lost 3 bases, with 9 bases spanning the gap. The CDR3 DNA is TGTGCCTGGAGGAGAGGCGGCTACAATGAGCAGTTCTTC. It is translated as CAWRRGGYNEQFF.

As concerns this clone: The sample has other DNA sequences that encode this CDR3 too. The CDR3 protein is CASSYRASYEQYF. The CDR3 bases are TGTGCCAGCAGTTACAGGGCGTCCTACGAGCAGTACTTC. This chain joins TRBV27 and TRBJ2-7; tentatively, D is TRBD1 (6 bases). The germline V gene has CDR1 MNHEY and CDR2 SMNVEV (reference sequence). This CDR3 contains 13 residues. V lost 4 bases and J 1 base, leaving 8 bases between the germline ends.

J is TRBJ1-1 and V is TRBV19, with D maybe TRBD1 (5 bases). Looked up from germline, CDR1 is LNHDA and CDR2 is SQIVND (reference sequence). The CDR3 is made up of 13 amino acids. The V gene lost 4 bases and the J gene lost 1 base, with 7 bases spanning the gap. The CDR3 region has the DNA TGTGCCAGTAGTAGCAGGGAGAACACTGAAGCTTTCTTT. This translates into CASSSRENTEAFF.

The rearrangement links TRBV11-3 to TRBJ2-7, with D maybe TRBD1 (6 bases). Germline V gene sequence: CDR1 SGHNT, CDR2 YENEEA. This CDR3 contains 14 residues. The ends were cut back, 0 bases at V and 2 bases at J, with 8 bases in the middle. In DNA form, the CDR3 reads TGTGCCAGCAGCTTAGAACAGGGAGCCTACGAGCAGTACTTC. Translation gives CASSLEQGAYEQYF. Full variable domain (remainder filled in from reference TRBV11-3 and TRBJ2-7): EAGVVQSPRYKIIEKKQPVAFWCNPISGHNTLYWYLQNLGQGPELLIRYENEEAVDDSQLPKDRFSAERLKGVDSTLKIQPAELGDSAVYLCASSLEQGAYEQYFGPGTRLTVT.

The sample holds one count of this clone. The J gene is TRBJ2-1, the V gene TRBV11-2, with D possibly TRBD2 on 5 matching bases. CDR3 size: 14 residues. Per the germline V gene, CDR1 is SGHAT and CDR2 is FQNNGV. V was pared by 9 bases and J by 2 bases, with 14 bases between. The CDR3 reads CASAVRGPYNEQFF. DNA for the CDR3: TGTGCCAGTGCGGTCCGCGGGCCCTACAATGAGCAGTTCTTC.

For the CDR3, the DNA is TGTGCCACCAGTGACTTGACCGACAAGACTAGCGGGAGGACTCAAGAGACCCAGTACTTC. The encoded protein is CATSDLTDKTSGRTQETQYF. The chain has TRBV24-1 and TRBJ2-5, with 13 bases aligning to TRBD2. This CDR3 comprises 20 residues. In germline, CDR1 is KGHDR, CDR2 SFDVKD. V trimming: 4 bases; J trimming: 2 bases; junction bases outside the gene matches: 15.

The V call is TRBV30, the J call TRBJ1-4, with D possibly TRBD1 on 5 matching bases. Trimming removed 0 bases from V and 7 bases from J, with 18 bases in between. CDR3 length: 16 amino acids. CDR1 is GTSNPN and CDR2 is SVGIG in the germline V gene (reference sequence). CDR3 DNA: TGTGCCTGGAGTGTAAGGAAGGGCAGGGTGGGTGAAAAACTGTTTTTT. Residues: CAWSVRKGRVGEKLFF.

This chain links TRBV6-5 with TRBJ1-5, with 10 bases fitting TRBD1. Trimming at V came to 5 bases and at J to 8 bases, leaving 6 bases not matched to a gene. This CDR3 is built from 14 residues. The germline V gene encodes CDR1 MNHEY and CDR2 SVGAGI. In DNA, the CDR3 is TGTGCCAGCAGTCCGGGACAGGGGATGGAGCCCCAGCATTTT. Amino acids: CASSPGQGMEPQHF.

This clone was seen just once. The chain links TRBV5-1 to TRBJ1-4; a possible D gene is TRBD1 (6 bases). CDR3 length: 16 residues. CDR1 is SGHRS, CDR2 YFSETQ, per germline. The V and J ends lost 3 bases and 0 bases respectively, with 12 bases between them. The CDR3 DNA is TGCGCCAGCAGCTCGGACAGCCGTCCAACTAATGAAAAACTGTTTTTT. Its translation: CASSSDSRPTNEKLFF.

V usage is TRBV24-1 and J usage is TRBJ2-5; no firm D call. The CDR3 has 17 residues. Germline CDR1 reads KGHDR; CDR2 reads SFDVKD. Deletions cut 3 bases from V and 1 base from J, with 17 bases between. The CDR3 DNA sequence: TGTGCCACCAGTGATCCCTCTCGAGGAGATGGCCAAGAGACCCAGTACTTC. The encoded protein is CATSDPSRGDGQETQYF.

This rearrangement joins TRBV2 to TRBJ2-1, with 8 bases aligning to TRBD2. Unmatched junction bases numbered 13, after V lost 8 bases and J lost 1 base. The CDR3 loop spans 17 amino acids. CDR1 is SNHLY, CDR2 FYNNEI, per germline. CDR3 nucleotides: TGTGCCAGCGGGCCCGATGGGCGGGAGGCTTCCTACAATGAGCAGTTCTTC. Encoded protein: CASGPDGREASYNEQFF.

CDR3 in amino acids: CASSQKVYRGKNTEAFF. CDR3 DNA sequence: TGTGCCAGCAGCCAAAAAGTCTACAGGGGCAAGAACACTGAAGCTTTCTTT. J is TRBJ1-1 and V is TRBV14; 7 bases agree with TRBD1. Germline values: CDR1 SGHDN, CDR2 FVKESK. With V trimmed by 2 bases and J by 1 base, 10 bases remained unmatched. The CDR3 spans 17 residues. Combining the CDR3 with reference TRBV14 and TRBJ1-1 gives the whole variable domain EAGVTQFPSHSVIEKGQTVTLRCDPISGHDNLYWYRRVMGKEIKFLLHFVKESKQDESGMPNNRFLAERTGGTYSTLKVQPAELEDSGVYFCASSQKVYRGKNTEAFFGQGTRLTVV.

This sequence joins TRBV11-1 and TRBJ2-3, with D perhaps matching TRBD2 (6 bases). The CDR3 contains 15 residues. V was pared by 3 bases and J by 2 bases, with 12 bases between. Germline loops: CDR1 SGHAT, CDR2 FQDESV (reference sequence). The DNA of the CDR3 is TGTGCCAGCAGCTTCGGGGGTCTCATCACAGATACGCAGTATTTT. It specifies CASSFGGLITDTQYF.